A selection of T cell receptor beta chains follows, all from one sample in a study of cytomegalovirus exposure and HLA in healthy donors. Sequenced by immunoSEQ multiplex PCR; TCRdb stores in-frame clones only, minus some. The sample has some 290,000 clones, roughly 86% seen once. The sequencing sample was made of PBMCs. These receptors all come from a young man in good health and CMV-seronegative. Both conserved end residues are part of each CDR3. The D gene is left open where the match is weak. Not all rows give a size; the values are once, few, many and, for expanded clones, a class.

d_gene,j_gene,abundance,v_gene,len,CDR3aa,CDR3nt
TRBD2,TRBJ2-1,NA,TRBV5-4,15,CASSPGLAGEIEQFF,TGTGCCAGCAGCCCCGGACTAGCGGGGGAGATTGAGCAGTTCTTC
NA,TRBJ2-2,NA,TRBV7-2,13,CASSIYRGGELFF,TGTGCCAGCAGCATCTACCGGGGCGGGGAGCTGTTTTTT
NA,TRBJ1-1,NA,TRBV9,16,CASSVGIGGVNTEAFF,TGTGCCAGCAGCGTAGGTATTGGAGGGGTGAACACTGAAGCTTTCTTT
TRBD2,TRBJ2-2,NA,TRBV5-1,16,CASSAASGGFGGELFF,TGCGCCAGCAGCGCCGCGAGCGGGGGTTTTGGCGGGGAGCTGTTTTTT
NA,TRBJ2-7,NA,TRBV7-9,12,CASSLPGSEQYF,TGTGCCAGCAGCTTACCGGGAAGCGAGCAGTACTTC
TRBD1,TRBJ2-7,NA,TRBV11-3,13,CASSRDRDHEQYF,TGTGCCAGCAGCCGGGACAGGGACCACGAGCAGTACTTC
NA,TRBJ2-4,NA,TRBV6-1,15,CASLGVWEAKNIQYF,TGTGCCAGCCTTGGGGTATGGGAGGCCAAAAACATTCAGTACTTC
NA,TRBJ2-5,NA,TRBV5-1,14,CASSPGTYVETQYF,TGCGCCAGCAGCCCAGGGACTTACGTGGAGACCCAGTACTTC
NA,TRBJ2-7,NA,TRBV2,13,CASSEPGTYEQYF,TGTGCCAGCAGTGAGCCAGGGACCTACGAGCAGTACTTC
NA,TRBJ2-1,NA,TRBV7-2,14,CASSLVSGLDEQFF,TGTGCCAGCAGCTTAGTGTCAGGGCTGGATGAGCAGTTCTTC
TRBD1,TRBJ2-4,NA,TRBV29-1,14,CSALLRTGANIQYF,TGCAGCGCCCTTTTAAGGACAGGGGCAAACATTCAGTACTTC
TRBD1,TRBJ1-4,NA,TRBV6-6,15,CASVDRASSNEKLFF,TGTGCCAGCGTTGACAGGGCTTCCTCTAATGAAAAACTGTTTTTT
NA,TRBJ1-4,NA,TRBV7-9,14,CASRSGASNEKLFF,TGTGCCAGCAGGTCAGGGGCCTCTAATGAAAAACTGTTTTTT
NA,TRBJ1-6,once,TRBV6-5,15,CASSSDSFTNSPLHF,TGTGCCAGCAGTTCGGACAGTTTTACTAATTCACCCCTCCACTTT
NA,TRBJ2-7,NA,TRBV19,13,CASSMERLGEQYF,TGTGCCAGTAGTATGGAAAGACTGGGCGAGCAGTACTTC
TRBD2,TRBJ2-1,NA,TRBV7-9,15,CASSSSGGRYNEQFF,TGTGCCAGCAGCTCCTCGGGGGGGAGATACAATGAGCAGTTCTTC
NA,TRBJ2-1,few,TRBV19,15,CASRIYTGIHNEQFF,TGTGCCAGTAGGATTTACACAGGGATCCACAATGAGCAGTTCTTC
TRBD1,TRBJ1-2,NA,TRBV9,14,CASSRDSQIYGYTF,TGTGCCAGCAGCCGGGACAGCCAAATTTATGGCTACACCTTC
TRBD1,TRBJ2-7,NA,TRBV6-5,16,CASSSPPGQGFYEQYF,TGTGCCAGCAGTTCTCCCCCGGGACAGGGGTTCTACGAGCAGTACTTC
NA,TRBJ2-7,NA,TRBV27,16,CASSTNQGGPYYEQYF,TGTGCCAGCAGCACTAACCAGGGGGGCCCGTACTACGAGCAGTACTTC
NA,TRBJ1-1,NA,TRBV29-1,12,CSGGGVNTEAFF,TGCAGCGGAGGGGGGGTAAACACTGAAGCTTTCTTT
NA,TRBJ1-6,NA,TRBV4-1,15,CASSQEQGLDSPLHF,TGCGCCAGCAGCCAAGAACAGGGTCTGGATTCACCCCTCCACTTT
NA,TRBJ2-6,NA,TRBV2,15,CASFNSFSGANVLTF,TGTGCCAGCTTTAATAGCTTCTCTGGGGCCAACGTCCTGACTTTC
TRBD1,TRBJ2-7,NA,TRBV27,14,CASSSHQGAYEQYF,TGTGCCAGCAGTTCACATCAGGGGGCCTACGAGCAGTACTTC
TRBD2,TRBJ2-7,NA,TRBV6-1,15,CASISLAGGSYEQYF,TGTGCCAGCATCAGCCTAGCGGGGGGGTCCTACGAGCAGTACTTC
NA,TRBJ2-5,NA,TRBV28,20,CASSYQGGESGHRPQETQYF,TGTGCCAGCAGTTACCAGGGCGGGGAGTCGGGTCACAGACCTCAAGAGACCCAGTACTTC
TRBD2,TRBJ2-1,once,TRBV4-3,19,CASSQDQDTSGGVGNEQFF,TGCGCCAGCAGCCAAGATCAAGATACTAGCGGGGGGGTAGGGAATGAGCAGTTCTTC
NA,TRBJ1-5,NA,TRBV6-6,15,CASSYGRGSNQPQHF,TGTGCCAGCAGTTACGGCAGGGGTAGCAATCAGCCCCAGCATTTT
TRBD1,TRBJ2-7,NA,TRBV4-1,14,CANSPGQGPDEQYF,TGCGCCAACAGCCCGGGACAGGGACCGGACGAGCAGTACTTC
TRBD1,TRBJ1-2,NA,TRBV5-1,15,CASSLPGTGSYGYTF,TGCGCCAGCAGCTTGCCCGGGACAGGGAGTTATGGCTACACCTTC
TRBD1,TRBJ2-5,NA,TRBV4-1,15,CASSQGGGLGETQYF,TGCGCCAGCAGCCAAGGAGGGGGCCTGGGAGAGACCCAGTACTTC
NA,TRBJ1-3,NA,TRBV6-5,14,CATEGGASGNTIYF,TGTGCCACCGAGGGTGGCGCCTCTGGAAACACCATATATTTT
TRBD2,TRBJ2-2,NA,TRBV19,15,CASSTSGVFYGELFF,TGTGCCAGTAGTACTAGCGGGGTGTTCTACGGGGAGCTGTTTTTT
NA,TRBJ2-7,NA,TRBV30,13,CAWSALGGGEQYF,TGTGCCTGGAGTGCCCTGGGGGGTGGGGAGCAGTACTTC
NA,TRBJ1-1,NA,TRBV6-1,17,CASSVIHGDRTFTEAFF,TGTGCCAGCAGTGTCATCCATGGAGACAGGACCTTCACTGAAGCTTTCTTT
TRBD1,TRBJ2-7,NA,TRBV5-1,15,CASSLAGTESYEQYF,TGCGCCAGCAGCTTGGCCGGGACAGAGTCCTACGAGCAGTACTTC
TRBD1,TRBJ1-5,NA,TRBV6-5,13,CASSDRDNQPQHF,TGTGCCAGCAGCGACAGGGACAATCAGCCCCAGCATTTT
NA,TRBJ1-2,NA,TRBV6-7,18,CASIRTGERKPVDYGYTF,TGTGCCAGCATCCGAACCGGGGAGCGTAAACCCGTGGACTATGGCTACACCTTC
NA,TRBJ2-2,NA,TRBV6-1,15,CASLLRTGPGGELFF,TGTGCCAGCCTCTTAAGAACAGGGCCAGGCGGGGAGCTGTTTTTT
NA,TRBJ1-4,NA,TRBV5-5,15,CASRPGPATNEKLFF,TGTGCCAGCAGACCAGGCCCTGCAACTAATGAAAAACTGTTTTTT
TRBD1,TRBJ2-2,NA,TRBV6-1,18,CASSGQPGQGGFTGELFF,TGTGCCAGCAGTGGGCAACCGGGACAGGGAGGGTTCACCGGGGAGCTGTTTTTT
NA,TRBJ2-7,NA,TRBV19,15,CASSMFGRGYYEQYF,TGTGCCAGTAGTATGTTCGGCAGGGGATACTACGAGCAGTACTTC
NA,TRBJ2-5,once,TRBV4-1,14,CASSQDGQKETQYF,TGCGCCAGCAGCCAAGATGGACAGAAAGAGACCCAGTACTTC
TRBD1,TRBJ1-6,few,TRBV30,15,CAWRPRQGALSPLHF,TGTGCCTGGCGCCCCAGACAGGGGGCCTTATCACCCCTCCACTTT
NA,TRBJ2-5,NA,TRBV6-5,13,CASSVGESETQYF,TGTGCCAGCAGTGTTGGGGAGTCAGAGACCCAGTACTTC
TRBD2,TRBJ2-7,NA,TRBV18,16,CASSPTTSGGRYEQYF,TGTGCCAGCTCACCCACAACTAGCGGGGGCCGCTACGAGCAGTACTTC
TRBD1,TRBJ1-2,few,TRBV4-1,15,CASSQAGQGLVGYTF,TGCGCCAGCAGCCAAGCGGGACAGGGGTTGGTTGGCTACACCTTC
NA,TRBJ1-1,NA,TRBV2,14,CASTSGLRGTEAFF,TGTGCCAGCACCTCTGGCCTCAGAGGGACTGAAGCTTTCTTT
TRBD2,TRBJ2-2,NA,TRBV19,16,CASSSRLASRTGELFF,TGTGCCAGTAGTTCTAGACTAGCGAGTCGAACCGGGGAGCTGTTTTTT
NA,TRBJ2-3,NA,TRBV9,16,CASSVRPGENTDTQYF,TGTGCCAGCAGCGTAAGGCCGGGGGAGAACACAGATACGCAGTATTTT
TRBD2,TRBJ2-5,NA,TRBV18,15,CASSRLAGGKETQYF,TGTGCCAGCTCACGACTAGCGGGGGGTAAAGAGACCCAGTACTTC